This T cell receptor (beta chain) comes out of a study of cytomegalovirus exposure and HLA in healthy donors. Both 60 Vbeta primers and 13 Jbeta primers went into the PCR. Clones were sequenced by immunoSEQ multiplex PCR, and TCRdb holds only the in-frame ones, with some missing. This sample has around 61,000 clones; 89% occur once, and the top ten carry about 1.6%. About this clone: The antigen is undetermined.

Whole-study results and caveats: Researchers catalogued about 160 TCR beta chains as cytomegalovirus-associated. In vitro confirmation showed three CMV-associated chains to be CMV antigen specific.

Sequencing input: PBMCs. The receptor was isolated from a man younger than 40 in good health and CMV-seropositive.

DNA of the CDR3: TGTGCCAGCAGCCCCCCAGCGGGCAACTACAATGAGCAGTTCTTC. Amino acids: CASSPPAGNYNEQFF. The chain is built from TRBV4-2 and TRBJ2-1; maybe TRBD2 (6 bases). Germline V gives CDR1 LGHNA, CDR2 YNFKEQ. The V end lost 4 bases, the J end lost 3 bases, and 13 bases lay between the germline ends. The CDR3 consists of 15 residues.